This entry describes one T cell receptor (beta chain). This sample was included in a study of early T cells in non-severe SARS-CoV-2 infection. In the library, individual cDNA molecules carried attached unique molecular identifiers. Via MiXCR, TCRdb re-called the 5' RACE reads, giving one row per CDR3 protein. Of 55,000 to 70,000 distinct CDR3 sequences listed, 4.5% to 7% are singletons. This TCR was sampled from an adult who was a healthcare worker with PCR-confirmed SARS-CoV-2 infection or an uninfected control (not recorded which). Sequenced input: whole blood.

The CDR3 spells CASSLTSGTDEQFF. The DNA for the CDR3 is TGTGCCAGCAGTTTGACTAGCGGGACGGATGAGCAGTTCTTC. This sequence joins TRBV12-3 or TRBV12-4 and TRBJ2-1; 11 positions agree with TRBD2. The CDR3 is made up of 14 amino acids. Losses at the gene ends were 3 bases for V and 8 bases for J; bases not matched to a gene: 3.